This T cell receptor beta chain originates from a study of T cell repertoires in cytomegalovirus infection (dated by TCRdb to the late 2010s). With regard to the full study: Alongside well-studied HLA-B-restricted epitopes, the peptide stimulations were aimed at recently identified HLA-C-restricted CMV epitopes, whose presentation resists viral immunomodulation. Donor HLA type was relevant to the analysis, as public TCR beta signatures indicated carriage of CMV infection together with the matching HLA type. Findings and caveats that apply to the study as a whole: The ex vivo response was dominated by HLA-C-restricted CMV-specific TCR beta clonotypes, which also provided the single most frequent clonotype in two of eight donors. Carriers of CMV infection plus the relevant HLA type were discriminated by the cumulative frequency of public TCR beta family members in the study cohort and in an independent roughly 350-donor cohort.

CDR1 and CDR2 (SGDLS, YYNGEE) derive from the germline V gene. Inclusive of the bounding cysteine and phenylalanine, the CDR3 is 14 residues long. CDR3 DNA only is kept here, 42 bases in frame from base 1. V is pruned by 3 bases and J by 3 bases, leaving 2 bases of the junction without a gene match. In its sample, this clonotype was seen once. Its antigen is unknown. Per-base qualities were not stored, and no clone one base away is much larger. A read on its own is weak evidence. Explained via the paper, the treatment or condition label denotes: in vitro stimulation with specific CMV peptide epitopes to enrich CMV-specific T cells. Sequenced using an Illumina HiSeq 1500. In TCRdb, the public reads were trimmed at Q25 with fastp and aligned with MiXCR, with productive beta chains retained. Duplicate CDR3 protein sequences are folded into a single record with the most common DNA and genes. Counted in this sample were hundreds of thousands of distinct CDR3 sequences; approximately 42% of them appeared once. Of the sample, about 41% is held by the ten largest clones.

The specimen comprised cultured PBMCs, sampled from culture after CMV antigen stimulation. Rearrangement joined TRBV9 to TRBJ2-5, with 10 bases aligning to TRBD1. The receptor was derived from a human donor in good health (CMV status not recorded). Some clones in this sample may be carry-over from other donors' samples. The CDR3 is CASSGGTGEETQYF. The bases read TGTGCCAGCAGCGGGGGGACAGGGGAAGAGACCCAGTACTTC.